The clone carrying this T cell receptor beta chain occurred a few times. This record comes from a study of blood T cell repertoires in COVID-19. Study-level information: Sites in the United States, Italy and Spain provided acute and convalescent COVID-19 samples. PBMCs, B-cell-depleted T cells, or T cells were the source of the cDNA or gDNA that made up the material.

In the original workflow: Amplification of reference gene primers provided the estimated nucleated cell counts. Sequencing used immunoSEQ multiplex PCR; TCRdb keeps in-frame clones, though not all of them. V and J calls and clone size come straight from that table; D and trimming were deduced from the DNA. The table has about 170,000 clones, about 83% seen once. Seattle researchers signed up patients amid active infection and tracked them longitudinally. The V segment lost 3 bases and the J segment 8 bases; nucleotides outside the gene matches: 5. This CDR3 has 14 residues. Germline values: CDR1 SGHRS, CDR2 YFSETQ.

This TCR derives from an elderly woman with COVID-19, enrolled during active disease. What was sequenced was peripheral blood. The rearrangement links TRBV5-1 to TRBJ1-3, with TRBD1 matching 10 bases. The CDR3 region is CASSWRDRGDTIYF. CDR3 coding DNA: TGCGCCAGCAGCTGGAGGGACAGGGGAGACACCATATATTTT.